These 19 T cell receptor beta chains originate from one sample sequenced in a study of T cells in Graves' hyperthyroidism and ophthalmopathy. RNA transcripts served as the template for amplifying TCR beta CDR3 regions. Researchers ran a first-round RT-PCR on the TCR CDR3 using the HTBI primer set. TCRdb ran MiXCR on the multiplex PCR reads and lists one entry per CDR3 protein. The table includes about 210,000 distinct CDR3 sequences, about 15% detected once. Material: blood. Receptors originate from a man in his fifties with Graves' hyperthyroidism.

This clonotype was recorded many times. The genes are TRBV5-1 and TRBJ2-5; D gene ambiguous. The V end was cut by 6 bases, the J end by 5 bases, with 11 bases between. Germline assignment: CDR1 SGHRS and CDR2 YFSETQ. The CDR3 has 12 amino acids. The CDR3 nucleotides are TGCGCCAGCACGGGCAGCCGGGAGACCCAGTACTTC. It yields the protein CASTGSRETQYF.

The V gene is TRBV2, the J gene TRBJ2-5; the match to TRBD2 covers 12 bases. V lost 7 bases and J lost 5; bases outside the gene matches: 8. The CDR3 extends over 15 amino acids. Germline-derived CDR1 and CDR2 are SNHLY and FYNNEI. CDR3 sequence (DNA): TGTGCCAGCAAAAGACTAGCGGGAGTGGAGGAGACCCAGTACTTC. This codes for CASKRLAGVEETQYF. Full variable domain (outside the CDR3, taken from reference TRBV2 and TRBJ2-5): EPEVTQTPSHQVTQMGQEVILRCVPISNHLYFYWYRQILGQKVEFLVSFYNNEISEKSEIFDDQFSVERPDGSNFTLKIRSTKLEDSAMYFCASKRLAGVEETQYFGPGTRLLVL.

This chain links TRBV11-2 with TRBJ2-1, with D possibly matching TRBD2 (5 bases). With 8 bases removed from V and 5 bases from J, the gap between germline ends came to 10 bases. The germline V gene encodes CDR1 SGHAT and CDR2 FQNNGV. The CDR3 length is 12 residues. CDR3: CASGRIHNEQFF. The DNA of the CDR3 is TGTGCCAGCGGGAGAATTCACAATGAGCAGTTCTTC.

In this sample, this clonotype turned up many times. V is TRBV4-1 and J is TRBJ2-7; TRBD2 aligns across 7 bases. This CDR3 spans 16 amino acids. The junction had 8 bases not matched to a gene; V was cut back by 1 base and J by 2 bases. Germline CDR1 reads MGHRA; CDR2 reads YSYEKL. The CDR3: CASSQGSGTGTYEQYF. The CDR3 nucleotides are TGCGCCAGCAGCCAAGGGAGCGGGACCGGTACCTACGAGCAGTACTTC.

This clonotype was seen repeatedly, ten times or more. The chain couples TRBV27 to TRBJ2-2; the D gene is possibly TRBD2 (6 bases). Germline V CDR1 and CDR2: MNHEY, SMNVEV (reference sequence). The CDR3 sequence is 14 residues long. Trimming shortened V by 9 bases and J by 5 bases, and 16 bases separated the two germline ends. The CDR3 DNA sequence: TGTGCCAGTCGTGCCGTCGGGGGTACCGGGGAGCTGTTTTTT. This translates into CASRAVGGTGELFF.

This clonotype was recorded many times. This sequence joins TRBV27 and TRBJ1-1; D unresolved. The CDR3 consists of 17 residues. Germline CDR1 and CDR2: MNHEY and SMNVEV (reference sequence). Trimming took 7 bases from V and 0 from J, leaving 21 bases between them. The CDR3: CASNPRGNPWMNTEAFF. Here the CDR3 DNA reads TGTGCCAGCAACCCCAGAGGGAATCCTTGGATGAACACTGAAGCTTTCTTT.

This clonotype occurred many times. The chain recombines TRBV27 with TRBJ2-7; D not resolved. In germline, CDR1 is MNHEY, CDR2 SMNVEV (reference sequence). The CDR3 spans 14 residues. Trimming cost V 3 bases and J 2 bases, with 11 bases left between them. The CDR3 here is CASSLRSSPYEQYF. DNA for the CDR3: TGTGCCAGCAGTTTGAGGTCATCCCCCTACGAGCAGTACTTC.

Notes on this clonotype: It may be a read error: a sequence one base away is much more abundant. The chain recombines TRBV7-9 with TRBJ2-5, with TRBD1 identical over 8 bases. The germline CDR1 and CDR2 sequences are SEHNR and FQNEAQ (reference sequence). The trim removed 3 bases at V and 4 bases at J, leaving 10 bases unmatched. The CDR3 loop spans 16 amino acids. CDR3 in DNA: TGTGCCAGCAGCTTCTCGGGACAGGCTATACGAGAGACCCAGTACTTC. Its protein is CASSFSGQAIRETQYF.

The chain links TRBV5-5 to TRBJ1-1; a possible D gene is TRBD1 (6 bases). With 3 bases removed from V and 4 bases from J, the gap between germline ends came to 16 bases. This CDR3 has 15 amino acids. Germline-derived CDR1 and CDR2 are SGHKS and YYEKEE (reference sequence). The chain's CDR3 is CASSYDRLPSTEAFF. In DNA, the CDR3 is TGTGCCAGCAGCTACGACAGGCTCCCGAGCACTGAAGCTTTCTTT.

This clonotype was detected many times. This sequence joins TRBV7-2 and TRBJ2-7; 7 nucleotides match TRBD2. Per germline, CDR1 SGHTA and CDR2 FQGNSA. The CDR3 runs 15 residues. J was trimmed by 6 bases and V by 2 bases; bases with no gene match: 10. CDR3 in DNA: TGTGCCAGCAGCTTAAGCGGGGATGGCGGAAGCGAGCAGTACTTC. Translated: CASSLSGDGGSEQYF.

This clonotype was observed at least ten times. The chain combines TRBV27 with TRBJ2-1, with unresolved D. Trimming pared 5 bases from V and 9 bases from J, leaving 14 bases between. The CDR3 contains 13 residues. Looked up from germline, CDR1 is MNHEY and CDR2 is SMNVEV (reference sequence). The CDR3: CASSRGVWSEQFF. The CDR3 coding sequence is TGTGCCAGCAGTCGTGGGGTTTGGTCTGAGCAGTTCTTC.

This clonotype was observed many times. This chain uses TRBV3-1 with TRBJ2-1; 7 bases align to TRBD1. Germline-derived CDR1 and CDR2 are LGHDT and YNNKEL (reference sequence). The CDR3 is made up of 13 amino acids. Trimming took 7 bases from V and 13 from J; bases not matched to a gene: 13. DNA of the CDR3: TGTGCCAGCACCCACAAAGTGAGGGGGCTCCAGTTCTTC. Residues: CASTHKVRGLQFF.

There are many counts of this clonotype. The J gene is TRBJ2-3, the V gene TRBV5-6, with D tentatively TRBD2 (6 bases). Germline V gives CDR1 SGHDT, CDR2 YYEEEE. V shed 2 bases and J shed 4 bases, with 11 bases lying between them. The CDR3 extends over 14 amino acids. CDR3 sequence reads: CASSFGSSSDTQYF. The DNA of the CDR3 is TGTGCCAGCAGCTTCGGGAGTAGCTCAGATACGCAGTATTTT.

This clonotype appeared many times. The chain has TRBV27 and TRBJ2-1; TRBD1 might be the D (5 bases). Between the trimmed V and J ends, which lost 10 bases and 10 bases, there was a span of 23 bases. This CDR3 has 14 amino acids. Germline CDR1 is MNHEY and CDR2 is SMNVEV (reference sequence). DNA for the CDR3: TGTGCCACCCGGGCCTCGAGTGGTGCAGGGGAGCAGTTCTTC. It is translated as CATRASSGAGEQFF.

This clonotype was counted ten times or more. Written as DNA, the CDR3 is TGTGCCAGCAGTCCGGACACAGAACCTAACTATGGCTACACCTTC. Translation gives CASSPDTEPNYGYTF. The rearrangement joins TRBV28 to TRBJ1-2; weak D call: TRBD1 (5 bases). With 5 bases removed from V and 0 bases from J, the gap between germline ends came to 13 bases. Germline V gene lookup returns CDR1 MDHEN and CDR2 SYDVKM. CDR3 length equals 15 residues.

This clonotype was counted many times. The V call is TRBV9, the J call TRBJ2-5; D might be TRBD2 (5 bases). Germline V gene sequence: CDR1 SGDLS, CDR2 YYNGEE. V dropped 0 bases and J dropped 4 bases, with 13 bases sitting between them. The CDR3 has 15 amino acids. CDR3 bases: TGTGCCAGCAGCGTAGGAGGGAGTGATTTAGAGACCCAGTACTTC. Its protein product is CASSVGGSDLETQYF.

The V and J genes are TRBV19 and TRBJ2-1, with 7 bases that match TRBD2. This CDR3 has 19 residues. Unmatched junction bases numbered 17, after V lost 5 bases and J lost 1 base. Per the germline V gene, CDR1 is LNHDA and CDR2 is SQIVND (reference sequence). Here the CDR3 reads CASSPRSGVSGGSYNEQFF. The CDR3 bases are TGTGCCAGTAGTCCCCGCTCGGGGGTATCGGGAGGATCCTACAATGAGCAGTTCTTC.

This sequence joins TRBV28 and TRBJ1-5; 7 bases are shared with TRBD1. The length of the CDR3 is 18 residues. The V gene end was trimmed by 5 bases and the J gene end by 0 bases; junction bases not matched to a gene: 13. Germline assignment: CDR1 MDHEN and CDR2 SYDVKM. This chain's CDR3 is CASSPEPGQPYSNQPQHF. The CDR3 DNA reads as TGTGCCAGCAGTCCGGAGCCGGGACAGCCTTATAGCAATCAGCCCCAGCATTTT. The whole variable domain, filled in from reference TRBV28 and TRBJ1-5, reads DVKVTQSSRYLVKRTGEKVFLECVQDMDHENMFWYRQDPGLGLRLIYFSYDVKMKEKGDIPEGYSVSREKKERFSLILESASTNQTSMYLCASSPEPGQPYSNQPQHFGDGTRLSIL.

This clonotype was counted at least ten times. The chain recombines TRBV20-1 with TRBJ2-7; the match to TRBD1 covers 7 bases. With 3 bases clipped from V and 6 bases from J, the junction kept 5 bases outside the gene matches. CDR3 length equals 12 residues. CDR1 is DFQATT, CDR2 SNEGSKA, per germline (reference sequence). The CDR3 region is CSASDRVGEQYF. The CDR3 DNA follows: TGCAGTGCTAGCGACAGGGTGGGCGAGCAGTACTTC.